This TCR beta chain emerged from a study of T-cell reconstitution after alpha-beta-depleted transplantation in children. Study-wide results and limits: T-cell numbers and diversity, one year after transplant, stemmed largely from T cells that were newly produced. Two months or so post-transplant, alpha-beta T cells reportedly derived from several hundred expanded graft clones. Day-60 TCRbeta diversity that was high in some patients was derived from surviving recipient T cells and thymic progenitors.

This CDR3 has 15 residues. The germline CDR1 and CDR2 sequences are LNHNV and YYDKDF (reference sequence). After removal of 5 bases from V and 3 bases from J, the junction contained 4 bases not matched to a gene. This clonotype was seen ten or more times. Its matching antigen is unknown. Preparation of the TCRbeta library was carried out with unique molecular identifiers. MiXCR, applied by TCRdb to the PCR reads, yields one record per CDR3 protein. The table shows about 17,000 distinct CDR3 sequences, with approximately 5.2% occurring only once. The rearrangement links TRBV15 to TRBJ1-2; 12 nucleotides align to TRBD1. Specimen: PBMCs, collected before TCRalphabeta/CD19-depleted stem cell transplant. The TCR was taken from a boy aged 5-17 years with acute lymphoblastic leukemia, due to receive a stem cell transplant. CDR3 sequence: CATSPGTGGYYGYTF. CDR3 bases: TGTGCCACCAGCCCCGGGACAGGGGGCTACTATGGCTACACCTTC.